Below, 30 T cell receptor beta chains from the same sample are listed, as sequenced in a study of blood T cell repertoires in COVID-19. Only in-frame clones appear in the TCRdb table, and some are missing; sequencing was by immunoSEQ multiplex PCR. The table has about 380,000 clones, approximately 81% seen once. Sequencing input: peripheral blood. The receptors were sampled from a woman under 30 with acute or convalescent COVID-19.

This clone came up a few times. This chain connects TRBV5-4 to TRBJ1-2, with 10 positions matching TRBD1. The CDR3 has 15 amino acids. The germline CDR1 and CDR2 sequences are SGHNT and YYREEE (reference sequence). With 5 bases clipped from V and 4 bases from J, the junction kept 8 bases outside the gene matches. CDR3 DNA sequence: TGTGCCAGCAGACAAGGACAGGGGGATGGCTATGGCTACACCTTC. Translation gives CASRQGQGDGYGYTF.

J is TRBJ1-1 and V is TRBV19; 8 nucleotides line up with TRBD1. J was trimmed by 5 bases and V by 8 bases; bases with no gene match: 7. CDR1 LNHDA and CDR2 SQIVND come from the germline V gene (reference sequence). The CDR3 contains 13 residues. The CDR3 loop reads CASGRGRRTEAFF. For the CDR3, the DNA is TGTGCCAGTGGCAGGGGGCGACGGACTGAAGCTTTCTTT.

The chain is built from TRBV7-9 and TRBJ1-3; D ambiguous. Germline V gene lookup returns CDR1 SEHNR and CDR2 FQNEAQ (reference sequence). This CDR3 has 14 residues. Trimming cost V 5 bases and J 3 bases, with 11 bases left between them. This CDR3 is CASSPNTIGNTIYF. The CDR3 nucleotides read TGTGCCAGCAGCCCGAATACAATTGGAAACACCATATATTTT.

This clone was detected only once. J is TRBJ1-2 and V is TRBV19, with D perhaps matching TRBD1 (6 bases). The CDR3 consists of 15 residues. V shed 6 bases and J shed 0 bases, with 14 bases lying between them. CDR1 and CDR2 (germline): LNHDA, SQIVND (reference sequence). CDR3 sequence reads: CASRLPGQTNYGYTF. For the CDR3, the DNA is TGTGCCAGTAGGTTACCGGGACAAACTAACTATGGCTACACCTTC.

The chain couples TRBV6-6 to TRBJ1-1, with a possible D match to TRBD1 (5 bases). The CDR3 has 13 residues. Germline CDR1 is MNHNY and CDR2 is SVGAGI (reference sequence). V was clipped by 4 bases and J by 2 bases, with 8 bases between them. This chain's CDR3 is CASSFTGNTEAFF. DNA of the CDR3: TGTGCCAGCAGTTTTACAGGAAACACTGAAGCTTTCTTT.

CDR3 sequence reads: CASSISGAPLHF. The CDR3, as DNA: TGTGCCAGCAGTATCTCAGGCGCACCCCTCCACTTT. This rearrangement joins TRBV6-5 to TRBJ1-6; D ambiguous. V gave up 5 bases and J gave up 11 bases, with 10 bases separating them. Germline CDR1 MNHEY, CDR2 SVGAGI. The CDR3 totals 12 residues.

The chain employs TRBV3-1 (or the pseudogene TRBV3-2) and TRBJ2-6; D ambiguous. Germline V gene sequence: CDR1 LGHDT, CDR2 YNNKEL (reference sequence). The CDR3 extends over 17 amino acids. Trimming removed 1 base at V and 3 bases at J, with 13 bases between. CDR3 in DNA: TGTGCCAGCAGCCAAGGATTCGGAGCTCTTGGGGCCAACGTCCTGACTTTC. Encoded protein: CASSQGFGALGANVLTF.

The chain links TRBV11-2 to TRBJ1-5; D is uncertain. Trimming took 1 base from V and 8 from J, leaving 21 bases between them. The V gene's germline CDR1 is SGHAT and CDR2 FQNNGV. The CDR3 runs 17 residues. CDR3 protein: CASSLGRGQLALEPQHF. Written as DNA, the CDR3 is TGTGCCAGCAGCTTAGGGCGGGGTCAGTTGGCCCTAGAGCCCCAGCATTTT.

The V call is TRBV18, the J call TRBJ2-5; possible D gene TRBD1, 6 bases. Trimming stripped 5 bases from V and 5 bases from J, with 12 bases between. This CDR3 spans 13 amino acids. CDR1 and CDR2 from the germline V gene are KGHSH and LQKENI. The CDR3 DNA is TGTGCCAGCTCAGCAGGGGTCGGGGAGACCCAGTACTTC. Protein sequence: CASSAGVGETQYF.

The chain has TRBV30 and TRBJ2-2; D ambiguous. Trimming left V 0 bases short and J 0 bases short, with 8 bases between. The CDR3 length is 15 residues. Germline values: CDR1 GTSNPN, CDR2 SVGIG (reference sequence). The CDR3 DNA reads TGTGCCTGGAGTGTAGAACAGCCGAACACCGGGGAGCTGTTTTTT. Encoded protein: CAWSVEQPNTGELFF.

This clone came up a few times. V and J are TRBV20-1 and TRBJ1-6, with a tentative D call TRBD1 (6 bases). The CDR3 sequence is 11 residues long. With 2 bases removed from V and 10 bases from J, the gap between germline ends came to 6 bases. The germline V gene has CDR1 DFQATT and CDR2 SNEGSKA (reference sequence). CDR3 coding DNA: TGCAGTGCTAGAAGGGGGTCACCCCTCCACTTT. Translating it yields CSARRGSPLHF.

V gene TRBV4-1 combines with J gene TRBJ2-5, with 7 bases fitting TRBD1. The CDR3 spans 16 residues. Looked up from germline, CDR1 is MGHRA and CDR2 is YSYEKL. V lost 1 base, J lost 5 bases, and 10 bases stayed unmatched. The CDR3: CASSQARQGIGETQYF. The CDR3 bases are TGCGCCAGCAGCCAAGCACGACAGGGTATAGGGGAGACCCAGTACTTC.

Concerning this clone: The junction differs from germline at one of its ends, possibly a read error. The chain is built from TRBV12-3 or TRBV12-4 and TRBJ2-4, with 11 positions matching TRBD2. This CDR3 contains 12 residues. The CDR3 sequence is CASRLAGDGPNF. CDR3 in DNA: TGTGCCAGCAGACTAGCGGGGGACGGCCCGAACTTC.

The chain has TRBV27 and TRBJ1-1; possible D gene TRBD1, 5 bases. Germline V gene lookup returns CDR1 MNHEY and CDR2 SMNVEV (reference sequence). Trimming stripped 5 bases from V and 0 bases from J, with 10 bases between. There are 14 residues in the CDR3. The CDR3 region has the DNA TGTGCCAGCAGTGTTAAGGGGTTGAACACTGAAGCTTTCTTT. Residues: CASSVKGLNTEAFF.

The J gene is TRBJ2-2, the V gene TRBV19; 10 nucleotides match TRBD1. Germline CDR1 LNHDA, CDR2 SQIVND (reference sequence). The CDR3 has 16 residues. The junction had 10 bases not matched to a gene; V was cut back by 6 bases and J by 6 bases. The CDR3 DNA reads TGTGCCAGTAGCCTTTTTCCGGGACAGGGGTCCGGGGAGCTGTTTTTT. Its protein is CASSLFPGQGSGELFF.

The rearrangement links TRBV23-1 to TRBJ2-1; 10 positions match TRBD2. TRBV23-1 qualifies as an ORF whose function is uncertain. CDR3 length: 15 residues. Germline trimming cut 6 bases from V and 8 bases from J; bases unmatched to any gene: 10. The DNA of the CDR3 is TGCGCCAGCAGCCCGCCTAGCGGGAGAGGCCATGAGCAGTTCTTC. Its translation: CASSPPSGRGHEQFF.

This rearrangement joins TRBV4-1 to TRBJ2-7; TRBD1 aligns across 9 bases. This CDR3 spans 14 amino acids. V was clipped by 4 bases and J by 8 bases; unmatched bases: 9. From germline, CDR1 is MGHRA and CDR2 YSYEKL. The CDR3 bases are TGCGCCAGCAGCCCCTTCGGACAGGGGATTCAGCAGTACTTC. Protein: CASSPFGQGIQQYF.

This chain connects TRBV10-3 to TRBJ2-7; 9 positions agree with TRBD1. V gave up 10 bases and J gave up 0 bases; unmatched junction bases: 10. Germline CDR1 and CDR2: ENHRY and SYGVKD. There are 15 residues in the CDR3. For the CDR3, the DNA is TGTGCCACCAAAAGACAGGGGGAGATCTCCTACGAGCAGTACTTC. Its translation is CATKRQGEISYEQYF.

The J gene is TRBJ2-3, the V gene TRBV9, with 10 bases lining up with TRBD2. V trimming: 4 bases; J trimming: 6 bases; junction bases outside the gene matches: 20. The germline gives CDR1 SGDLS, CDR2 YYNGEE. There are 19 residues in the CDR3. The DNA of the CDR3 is TGTGCCAGCAGCCTGAGGGAAGGGGCTAGCGGGAGAACGGCGGATACGCAGTATTTT. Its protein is CASSLREGASGRTADTQYF.

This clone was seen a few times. The CDR3 DNA reads TGTGCCAGTAGGGTGACTAGCGGGAATGTCAATGAGCAGTTCTTC. Translating gives CASRVTSGNVNEQFF. The chain uses TRBV19 and TRBJ2-1; 11 bases match TRBD2. The CDR3 length is 15 residues. V was clipped by 6 bases and J by 6 bases; unmatched bases: 7. Germline CDR1 is LNHDA and CDR2 is SQIVND (reference sequence).

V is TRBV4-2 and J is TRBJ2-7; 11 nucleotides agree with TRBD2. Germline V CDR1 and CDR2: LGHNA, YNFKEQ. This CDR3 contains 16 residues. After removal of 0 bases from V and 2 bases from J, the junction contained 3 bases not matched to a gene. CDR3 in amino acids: CASSQELAGGAYEQYF. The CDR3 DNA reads TGTGCCAGCAGCCAAGAGCTAGCGGGGGGCGCCTACGAGCAGTACTTC.

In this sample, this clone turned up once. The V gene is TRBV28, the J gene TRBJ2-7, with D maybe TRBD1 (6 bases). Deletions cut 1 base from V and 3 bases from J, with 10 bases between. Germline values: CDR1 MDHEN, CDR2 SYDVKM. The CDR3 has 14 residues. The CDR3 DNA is TGTGCCAGCAGTTTATACAGGGCCGGCTACGAGCAGTACTTC. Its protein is CASSLYRAGYEQYF.

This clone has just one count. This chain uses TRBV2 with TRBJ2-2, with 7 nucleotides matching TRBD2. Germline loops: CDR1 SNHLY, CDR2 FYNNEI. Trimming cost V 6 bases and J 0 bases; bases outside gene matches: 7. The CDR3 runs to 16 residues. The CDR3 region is CASRVEGLTNTGELFF. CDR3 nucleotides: TGTGCCAGCAGGGTGGAGGGACTAACGAACACCGGGGAGCTGTTTTTT.

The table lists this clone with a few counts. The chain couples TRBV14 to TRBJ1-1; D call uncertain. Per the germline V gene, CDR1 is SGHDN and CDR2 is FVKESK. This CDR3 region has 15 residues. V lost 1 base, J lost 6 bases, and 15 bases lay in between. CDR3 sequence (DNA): TGTGCCAGCAGCCAAGTGAGTCGCCTGAGCTCTGAAGCTTTCTTT. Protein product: CASSQVSRLSSEAFF.

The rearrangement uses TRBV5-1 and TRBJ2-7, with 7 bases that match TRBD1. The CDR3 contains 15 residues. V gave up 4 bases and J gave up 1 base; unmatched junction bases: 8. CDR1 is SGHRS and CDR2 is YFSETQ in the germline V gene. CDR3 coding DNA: TGCGCCAGCAGCCCGACAGGGTTGCGGTCCTACGAGCAGTACTTC. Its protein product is CASSPTGLRSYEQYF.

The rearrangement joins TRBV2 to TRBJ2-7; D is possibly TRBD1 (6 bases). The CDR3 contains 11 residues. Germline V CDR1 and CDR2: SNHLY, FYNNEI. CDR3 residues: CATNRAYEQYF. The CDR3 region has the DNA TGTGCGACCAACAGGGCCTACGAGCAGTACTTC.

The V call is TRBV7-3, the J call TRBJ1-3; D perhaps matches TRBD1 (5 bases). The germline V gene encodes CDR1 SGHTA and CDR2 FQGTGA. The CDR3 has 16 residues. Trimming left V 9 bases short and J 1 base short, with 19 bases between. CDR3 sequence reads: CARSDRGSASGNTIYF. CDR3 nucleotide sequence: TGTGCCAGATCGGACCGGGGGTCGGCTTCTGGAAACACCATATATTTT.

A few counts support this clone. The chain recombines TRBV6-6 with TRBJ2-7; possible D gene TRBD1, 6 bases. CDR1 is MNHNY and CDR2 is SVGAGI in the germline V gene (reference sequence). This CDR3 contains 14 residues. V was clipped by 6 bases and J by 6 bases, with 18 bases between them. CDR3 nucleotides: TGTGCCAGCAGCCTCGGGACACCCCCCTCCGAGCAGTACTTC. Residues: CASSLGTPPSEQYF.

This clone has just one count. The CDR3 DNA sequence: TGCGCCTGTTCCCAGGGTCCGACCGGCAATGAGCAGTTCTTC. This codes for CACSQGPTGNEQFF. This chain uses TRBV5-1 with TRBJ2-1, with D tentatively TRBD1 (5 bases). V was shortened by 10 bases and J by 6 bases, with 20 bases between the two germline ends. Germline V gene sequence: CDR1 SGHRS, CDR2 YFSETQ. This CDR3 region has 14 residues.

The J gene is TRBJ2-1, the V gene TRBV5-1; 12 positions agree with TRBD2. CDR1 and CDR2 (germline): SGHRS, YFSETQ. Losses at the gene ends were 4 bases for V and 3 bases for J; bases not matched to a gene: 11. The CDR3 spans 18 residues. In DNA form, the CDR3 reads TGCGCCAGCAGCCCGAACTCTTTACTAGCGGGAGGCTACAATGAGCAGTTCTTC. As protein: CASSPNSLLAGGYNEQFF.